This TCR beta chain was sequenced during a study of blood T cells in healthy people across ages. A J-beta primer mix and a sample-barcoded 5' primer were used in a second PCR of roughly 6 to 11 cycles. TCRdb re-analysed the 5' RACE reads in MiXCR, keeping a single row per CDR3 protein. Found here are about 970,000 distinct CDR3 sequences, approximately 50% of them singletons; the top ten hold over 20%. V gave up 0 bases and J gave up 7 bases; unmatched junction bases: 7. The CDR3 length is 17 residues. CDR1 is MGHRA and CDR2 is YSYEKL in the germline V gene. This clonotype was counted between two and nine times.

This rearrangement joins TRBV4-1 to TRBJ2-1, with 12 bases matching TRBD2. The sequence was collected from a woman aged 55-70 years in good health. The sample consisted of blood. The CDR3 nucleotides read TGCGCCAGCAGCCAAGACCTAGCGGGAGGGCCGGGGAATGAGCAGTTCTTC. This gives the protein CASSQDLAGGPGNEQFF.